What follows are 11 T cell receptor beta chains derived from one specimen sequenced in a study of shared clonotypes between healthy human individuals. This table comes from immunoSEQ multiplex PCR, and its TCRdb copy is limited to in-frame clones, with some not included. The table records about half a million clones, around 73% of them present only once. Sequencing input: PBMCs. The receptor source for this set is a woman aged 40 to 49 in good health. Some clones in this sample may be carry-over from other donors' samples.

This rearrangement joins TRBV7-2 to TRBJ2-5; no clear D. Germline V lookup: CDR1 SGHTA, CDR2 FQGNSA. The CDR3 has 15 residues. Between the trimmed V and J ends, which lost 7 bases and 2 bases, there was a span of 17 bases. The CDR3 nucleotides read TGTGCCAGCAAAAGGTGGGGTGCCGCTCAAGAGACCCAGTACTTC. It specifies CASKRWGAAQETQYF.

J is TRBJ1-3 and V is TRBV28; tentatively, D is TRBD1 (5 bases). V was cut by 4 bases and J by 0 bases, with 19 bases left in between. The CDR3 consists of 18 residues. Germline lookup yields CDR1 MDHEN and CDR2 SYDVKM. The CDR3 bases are TGTGCCAGCAGTTCTATCCACAGGAGCTTGAGCTCTGGAAACACCATATATTTT. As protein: CASSSIHRSLSSGNTIYF. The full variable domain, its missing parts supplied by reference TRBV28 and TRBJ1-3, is DVKVTQSSRYLVKRTGEKVFLECVQDMDHENMFWYRQDPGLGLRLIYFSYDVKMKEKGDIPEGYSVSREKKERFSLILESASTNQTSMYLCASSSIHRSLSSGNTIYFGEGSWLTVV.

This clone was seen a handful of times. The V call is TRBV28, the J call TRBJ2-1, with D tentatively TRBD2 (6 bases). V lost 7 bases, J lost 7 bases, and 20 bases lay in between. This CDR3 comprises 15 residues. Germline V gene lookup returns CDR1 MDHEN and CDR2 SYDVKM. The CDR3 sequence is CASTPNGTPGNEQFF. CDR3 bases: TGTGCCAGCACCCCGAACGGGACTCCCGGAAATGAGCAGTTCTTC.

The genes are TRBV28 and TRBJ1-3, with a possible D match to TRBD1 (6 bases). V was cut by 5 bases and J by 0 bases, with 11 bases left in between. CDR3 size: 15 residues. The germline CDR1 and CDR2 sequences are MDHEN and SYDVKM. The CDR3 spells CASSPTGSSGNTIYF. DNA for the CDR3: TGTGCCAGCAGTCCCACAGGGAGCTCTGGAAACACCATATATTTT.

CDR3 in amino acids: CASSRTVSYEQYF. In DNA, the CDR3 is TGTGCCAGTAGTCGGACTGTCAGCTACGAGCAGTACTTC. V gene TRBV19 combines with J gene TRBJ2-7; D perhaps matches TRBD2 (5 bases). V dropped 5 bases and J dropped 3 bases, with 11 bases sitting between them. Germline V gene sequence: CDR1 LNHDA, CDR2 SQIVND (reference sequence). CDR3 length: 13 residues.

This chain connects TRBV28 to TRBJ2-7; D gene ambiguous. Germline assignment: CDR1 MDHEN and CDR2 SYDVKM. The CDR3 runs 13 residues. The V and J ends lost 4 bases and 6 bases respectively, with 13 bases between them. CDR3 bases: TGTGCCAGCAGTTCCCCTCTCCGGGCCGAGCAGTACTTC. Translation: CASSSPLRAEQYF.

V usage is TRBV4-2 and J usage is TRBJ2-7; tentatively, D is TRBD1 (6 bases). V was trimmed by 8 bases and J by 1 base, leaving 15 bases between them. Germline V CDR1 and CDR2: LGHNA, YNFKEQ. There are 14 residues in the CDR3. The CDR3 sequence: CASPTRGLSYEQYF. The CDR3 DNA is TGTGCCAGCCCCACAAGGGGGTTGTCCTACGAGCAGTACTTC.

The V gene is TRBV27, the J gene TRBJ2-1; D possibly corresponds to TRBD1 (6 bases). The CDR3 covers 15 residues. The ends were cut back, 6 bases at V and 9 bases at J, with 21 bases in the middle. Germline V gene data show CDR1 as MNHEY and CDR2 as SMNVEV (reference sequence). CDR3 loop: CASSSGQSPVFEQFF. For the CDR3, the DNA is TGTGCCAGCAGCTCAGGACAGTCCCCCGTTTTTGAGCAGTTCTTC.

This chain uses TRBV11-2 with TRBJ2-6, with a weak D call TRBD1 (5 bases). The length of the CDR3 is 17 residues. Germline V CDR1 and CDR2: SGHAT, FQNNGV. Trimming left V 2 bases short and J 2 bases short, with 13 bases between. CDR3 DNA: TGTGCCAGCAGCTTACAGGGTTTCAAGGCTGGGGCCAACGTCCTGACTTTC. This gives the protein CASSLQGFKAGANVLTF. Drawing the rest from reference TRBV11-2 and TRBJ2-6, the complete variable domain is EAGVAQSPRYKIIEKRQSVAFWCNPISGHATLYWYQQILGQGPKLLIQFQNNGVVDDSQLPKDRFSAERLKGVDSTLKIQPAKLEDSAVYLCASSLQGFKAGANVLTFGAGSRLTVL.

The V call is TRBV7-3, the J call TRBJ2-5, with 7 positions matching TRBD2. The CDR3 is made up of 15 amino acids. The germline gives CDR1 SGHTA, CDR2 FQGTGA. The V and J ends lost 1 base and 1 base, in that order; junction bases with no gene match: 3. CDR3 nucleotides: TGTGCCAGCAGCTTAAATCCTAGCGGCCAAGAGACCCAGTACTTC. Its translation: CASSLNPSGQETQYF.

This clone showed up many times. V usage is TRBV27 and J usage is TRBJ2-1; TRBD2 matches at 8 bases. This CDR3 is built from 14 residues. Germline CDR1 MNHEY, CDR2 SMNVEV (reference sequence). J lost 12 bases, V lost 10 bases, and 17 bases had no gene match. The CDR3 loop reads CATKTGTSLGWQFF. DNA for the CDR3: TGTGCCACAAAAACCGGGACTAGTCTTGGGTGGCAGTTCTTC.